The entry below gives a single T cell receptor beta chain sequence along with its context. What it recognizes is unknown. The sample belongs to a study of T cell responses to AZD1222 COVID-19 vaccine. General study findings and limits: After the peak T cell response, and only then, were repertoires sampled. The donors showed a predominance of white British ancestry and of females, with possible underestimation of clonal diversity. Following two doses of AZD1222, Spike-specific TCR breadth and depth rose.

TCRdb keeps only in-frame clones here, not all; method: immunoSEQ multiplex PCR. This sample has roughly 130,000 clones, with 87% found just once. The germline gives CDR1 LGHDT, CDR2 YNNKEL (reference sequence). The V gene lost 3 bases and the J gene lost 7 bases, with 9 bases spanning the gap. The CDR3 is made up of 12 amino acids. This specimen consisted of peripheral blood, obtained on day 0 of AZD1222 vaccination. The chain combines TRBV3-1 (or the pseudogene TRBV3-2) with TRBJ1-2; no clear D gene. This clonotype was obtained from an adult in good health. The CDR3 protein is CASSQVKGGYTF. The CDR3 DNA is TGTGCCAGCAGCCAGGTAAAGGGTGGCTACACCTTC.